The next 26 T cell receptor beta chains were all read from a single sample in a study of cytomegalovirus exposure and HLA in healthy donors. 60 Vbeta and 13 Jbeta primers were used in PCR. Assay used: immunoSEQ multiplex PCR; TCRdb lists only in-frame clones, some missing. Found here are around 110,000 clones, about 60% of them singletons; the top ten hold 2% to 2.5%. Material for sequencing was PBMCs. These TCRs come from a woman in her twenties or thirties in good health and CMV-seronegative.

V is TRBV6-4 and J is TRBJ2-7, with TRBD2 as a possible D gene (5 bases). Trimming left V 10 bases short and J 2 bases short, with 21 bases between. This CDR3 region has 15 residues. Germline-derived CDR1 and CDR2 are MRHNA and SNTAGT. CDR3 sequence reads: CAIPEEGYSTYEQYF. CDR3 sequence (DNA): TGTGCCATTCCGGAGGAAGGGTATAGTACCTACGAGCAGTACTTC.

The count of this clone is one. The chain recombines TRBV28 with TRBJ1-2; 11 nucleotides match TRBD1. The CDR3 is 14 residues long. V lost 5 bases and J lost 12; bases outside the gene matches: 11. Germline loops: CDR1 MDHEN, CDR2 SYDVKM. The CDR3 DNA is TGTGCCAGCAGTCTACAGGACAGGGGGCGTAGGAACACCTTC. Protein sequence: CASSLQDRGRRNTF.

The rearrangement joins TRBV6-1 to TRBJ2-2, with D tentatively TRBD1 (6 bases). The V gene's germline CDR1 is MNHNS and CDR2 SASEGT. Trimming stripped 6 bases from V and 5 bases from J, with 13 bases between. The CDR3 spans 14 residues. CDR3 nucleotide sequence: TGTGCCAGCAGGGGCCGGGACAATACCGGGGAGCTGTTTTTT. This translates into CASRGRDNTGELFF.

This clone showed up just a few times. This rearrangement joins TRBV15 to TRBJ2-7; 8 positions match TRBD1. V lost 2 bases and J lost 4; bases outside the gene matches: 4. CDR1 is LNHNV and CDR2 is YYDKDF in the germline V gene (reference sequence). The CDR3 loop spans 14 amino acids. This CDR3 reads CATSRQGAGYEQYF. Written as DNA, the CDR3 is TGTGCCACCAGCAGACAGGGGGCAGGGTACGAGCAGTACTTC.

Only a few counts were recorded for this clone. The chain recombines TRBV2 with TRBJ2-7; 7 positions match TRBD2. Losses at the gene ends were 7 bases for V and 0 bases for J; bases not matched to a gene: 3. CDR3 length: 13 amino acids. From germline, CDR1 is SNHLY and CDR2 FYNNEI. The CDR3 nucleotides read TGTGCCAGCATTGGGGGGGACTCCTACGAGCAGTACTTC. Its translation is CASIGGDSYEQYF.

The chain combines TRBV6-6 with TRBJ2-3; no clear D gene. Looked up from germline, CDR1 is MNHNY and CDR2 is SVGAGI (reference sequence). Trimming took off 0 bases at V and 2 bases at J, with 12 bases between the two ends. The CDR3 runs 16 residues. As DNA, the CDR3 is TGTGCCAGCAGTTACTCCCGTAACCCAGTCACAGATACGCAGTATTTT. Translated, it gives CASSYSRNPVTDTQYF.

The chain recombines TRBV7-3 with TRBJ2-3; 12 bases are shared with TRBD2. Germline loops: CDR1 SGHTA, CDR2 FQGTGA. CDR3 size: 14 residues. The ends lost 8 bases at V and 7 bases at J; junction bases unmatched: 7. CDR3 loop: CASGLAGGQNTQYF. CDR3 DNA sequence: TGTGCCAGCGGCCTAGCGGGAGGGCAAAATACGCAGTATTTT.

This clone was counted a few times. The chain links TRBV6-4 to TRBJ2-3; D possibly corresponds to TRBD2 (6 bases). CDR3 size: 13 residues. V lost 4 bases to trimming and J lost 3 bases, with 8 bases between them. The germline gives CDR1 MRHNA, CDR2 SNTAGT. DNA of the CDR3: TGTGCCAGCAGTGTGGGGGGAACAGATACGCAGTATTTT. It yields the protein CASSVGGTDTQYF.

The chain employs TRBV30 and TRBJ2-5; 12 positions match TRBD1. CDR1 is GTSNPN and CDR2 is SVGIG in the germline V gene (reference sequence). The CDR3 is made up of 17 amino acids. V was clipped by 2 bases and J by 4 bases; unmatched bases: 11. The CDR3: CAWSYPTGTGGGETQYF. CDR3 nucleotides: TGTGCCTGGAGTTACCCCACCGGGACAGGGGGCGGAGAGACCCAGTACTTC.

V gene TRBV27 combines with J gene TRBJ2-1, with 8 bases that match TRBD1. V lost 5 bases and J lost 1; bases outside the gene matches: 4. This CDR3 comprises 15 residues. Per the germline V gene, CDR1 is MNHEY and CDR2 is SMNVEV (reference sequence). The CDR3 DNA reads as TGTGCCAGCAGTCGGACAGGGAATTCCTACAATGAGCAGTTCTTC. Translating gives CASSRTGNSYNEQFF.

V and J are TRBV19 and TRBJ2-7, with TRBD1 identical over 7 bases. CDR3 length equals 14 residues. Germline-derived CDR1 and CDR2 are LNHDA and SQIVND (reference sequence). V lost 5 bases and J lost 7; bases outside the gene matches: 11. Here the CDR3 reads CASSAQGPPGEQYF. The CDR3 DNA reads as TGTGCCAGTAGTGCACAGGGGCCGCCTGGGGAGCAGTACTTC.

The CDR3 nucleotides are TGTGCCAGCAGGACAACCACAATAAAAGAAGGCTACACCTTC. Its protein product is CASRTTTIKEGYTF. The rearrangement joins TRBV28 to TRBJ1-2; D remains ambiguous. Trimming took 6 bases from V and 8 from J, leaving 19 bases between them. CDR3 length: 14 amino acids. The germline gives CDR1 MDHEN, CDR2 SYDVKM.

The chain employs TRBV2 and TRBJ2-1; D is undetermined. The germline CDR1 and CDR2 sequences are SNHLY and FYNNEI. There are 14 residues in the CDR3. The V end was cut by 2 bases, the J end by 9 bases, with 14 bases between. In DNA, the CDR3 is TGTGCCAGCAGTGAAAGTACTACGGGTAGTGAGCAGTTCTTC. Protein sequence: CASSESTTGSEQFF.

The J gene is TRBJ2-1, the V gene TRBV12-5; perhaps TRBD2 as D (6 bases). CDR3 size: 13 residues. Germline CDR1 and CDR2: LGHNT and FRNRAP. Deletions cut 5 bases from V and 7 bases from J, with 12 bases between. DNA of the CDR3: TGTGCTAGTGGTGGGGACTCGTTAAATGAGCAGTTCTTC. Protein product: CASGGDSLNEQFF.

V and J are TRBV11-3 and TRBJ2-2; TRBD1 matches at 12 bases. Losses at the gene ends were 5 bases for V and 5 bases for J; bases not matched to a gene: 3. Germline assignment: CDR1 SGHNT and CDR2 YENEEA. The CDR3 consists of 15 residues. CDR3 in DNA: TGTGCCAGCAGCGGGACAGGGGGCGCGACCGGGGAGCTGTTTTTT. It is translated as CASSGTGGATGELFF.

The V call is TRBV28, the J call TRBJ1-4; no definite D call. Trimming took 4 bases from V and 0 from J, leaving 6 bases between them. Germline V gene lookup returns CDR1 MDHEN and CDR2 SYDVKM. This CDR3 is 14 amino acids long. The CDR3 nucleotides are TGTGCCAGCAGTTCGGGGTCAACTAATGAAAAACTGTTTTTT. Translating it yields CASSSGSTNEKLFF.

This clone is a singleton in its sample. The chain carries TRBV10-3 and TRBJ2-1; 8 bases map to TRBD2. The CDR3 contains 15 residues. From germline, CDR1 is ENHRY and CDR2 SYGVKD. Losses at the gene ends were 4 bases for V and 9 bases for J; bases not matched to a gene: 11. The DNA of the CDR3 is TGTGCCATCAGTGCAGCGGGGGCCGCTTGGGGTGAGCAGTTCTTC. Protein: CAISAAGAAWGEQFF.

This chain uses TRBV28 with TRBJ2-7, with TRBD1 as a possible D gene (6 bases). Germline CDR1 MDHEN, CDR2 SYDVKM. This CDR3 spans 16 amino acids. V was cut by 1 base and J by 4 bases, with 17 bases left in between. The CDR3 sequence: CASSLYWGTLQYEQYF. In nucleotides, the CDR3 is TGTGCCAGCAGTTTATACTGGGGGACATTACAATACGAGCAGTACTTC.

This chain's CDR3 is CAWSISVYGYTF. The CDR3 DNA sequence: TGTGCCTGGAGTATCTCGGTGTATGGCTACACCTTC. This chain joins TRBV30 and TRBJ1-2, with no clear D. The length of the CDR3 is 12 residues. Trimming cost V 2 bases and J 5 bases, with 9 bases left between them. Germline V gene sequence: CDR1 GTSNPN, CDR2 SVGIG (reference sequence).

This rearrangement joins TRBV7-2 to TRBJ2-7; D not certain. The CDR3 is 11 residues long. Germline assignment: CDR1 SGHTA and CDR2 FQGNSA. Trimming shortened V by 1 base and J by 8 bases, and 6 bases separated the two germline ends. The CDR3: CASSLGLKQYF. The DNA of the CDR3 is TGTGCCAGCAGCTTAGGACTGAAGCAGTACTTC.

The chain couples TRBV2 to TRBJ2-7; maybe TRBD1 (5 bases). CDR3 length equals 15 residues. CDR1 is SNHLY and CDR2 is FYNNEI in the germline V gene. V lost 2 bases and J lost 4, with 15 bases in between. The CDR3 loop is CASSESTGAPYEQYF. CDR3 DNA sequence: TGTGCCAGCAGTGAAAGCACAGGTGCCCCTTACGAGCAGTACTTC.

The table lists this clone with a few counts. V usage is TRBV25-1 and J usage is TRBJ1-4; 7 nucleotides line up with TRBD1. Germline loops: CDR1 MGHDK, CDR2 SYGVNS. This CDR3 comprises 15 residues. J gave up 8 bases and V 1 base, and 7 bases lay outside the gene matches. The CDR3 nucleotides are TGTGCCAGCAGTGAATTTAGACAGGGTGGGGAAAAACTGTTTTTT. This sequence encodes CASSEFRQGGEKLFF.

As concerns this clone: This sample also contains other DNA sequences that code for the same CDR3. The V gene is TRBV10-3, the J gene TRBJ2-3; perhaps TRBD2 as D (6 bases). Germline V gene sequence: CDR1 ENHRY, CDR2 SYGVKD. CDR3 length: 16 residues. V lost 0 bases and J lost 1, with 11 bases in between. The CDR3 protein is CAISESGGSGTDTQYF. In nucleotides, the CDR3 is TGTGCCATCAGTGAGTCGGGAGGTAGCGGCACAGATACGCAGTATTTT.

This clone was seen more than once but under ten times. J is TRBJ2-7 and V is TRBV27; 9 bases agree with TRBD1. The CDR3 has 14 residues. The germline V gene encodes CDR1 MNHEY and CDR2 SMNVEV (reference sequence). V trimming: 2 bases; J trimming: 4 bases; junction bases outside the gene matches: 3. The CDR3 DNA reads TGTGCCAGCAGTTTAAGGGGACAGGGTTACGAGCAGTACTTC. Translating it yields CASSLRGQGYEQYF.

The sample holds a few counts of this clone. The chain joins TRBV27 to TRBJ2-1, with 8 bases that match TRBD2. V gave up 2 bases and J gave up 3 bases; unmatched junction bases: 6. The CDR3 extends over 16 amino acids. CDR1 MNHEY and CDR2 SMNVEV come from the germline V gene (reference sequence). In DNA form, the CDR3 reads TGTGCCAGCAGTTTAGGAGCGGGAGCAGTCTACAATGAGCAGTTCTTC. The encoded protein is CASSLGAGAVYNEQFF.

This sequence joins TRBV5-1 and TRBJ1-1; D is unclear. The CDR3 runs to 15 residues. From germline, CDR1 is SGHRS and CDR2 YFSETQ. The ends were cut back, 4 bases at V and 2 bases at J, with 15 bases in the middle. The CDR3 loop is CASSQTVGINTEAFF. The DNA of the CDR3 is TGCGCCAGCAGCCAAACAGTGGGTATCAACACTGAAGCTTTCTTT.